This record covers a single T cell receptor beta chain. At least ten counts were recorded for this clonotype. Its antigen specificity is not known. Base qualities are missing; no much larger clone stands one base away. CDR3 length: 19 amino acids, cysteine to phenylalanine. Just the 57-base CDR3 DNA is kept, in frame starting at base 1. Trimming at the junction amounts to 0 bases on V and 0 bases on J, and the germline ends lie 20 bases apart. Reading the germline V gene gives CDR1 ENHRY and CDR2 SYGVKD. Hyperthyroidism patients were newly diagnosed, were aged 18 to 65 years, and had a disease duration under 2 months. Patients with other autoimmune diseases, uncontrolled infections, pregnancy or lactation were excluded from the study. Clinical symptoms, serum thyroxine, TRAb, thyroid ultrasound and orbital computed tomography formed the basis of the diagnosis. Total RNA was extracted using Trizol reagent, and RNA quality was checked on an Agilent 2100 Bioanalyzer.

This sample is part of a study of Graves' ophthalmopathy and Graves' hyperthyroidism listed by TCRdb under 2018. About the investigation overall: Hyperthyroidism was defined as stable when no progression to ophthalmopathy occurred within 18 months of follow-up. To explore V-J signatures that distinguish ophthalmopathy from hyperthyroidism, a discovery set of around 100 patients was enrolled, made up of 40 to 45 with ophthalmopathy and roughly 55 with stable hyperthyroidism. In 6 or 7 hyperthyroidism patients, T-cell repertoires of thyroid tissue and blood were compared. In total, 135 blood samples were TCR-sequenced: roughly 45 ophthalmopathy, under 80 hyperthyroidism and about 17 hyperthyroidism-to-ophthalmopathy patients. After sampling, hyperthyroidism patients received methimazole starting at 30 mg daily, and ophthalmopathy patients received high-dose intravenous methylprednisolone. The independent validation cohort included 18 to 20 hyperthyroidism patients plus 17 patients who later progressed from hyperthyroidism to ophthalmopathy. TCR beta repertoire signatures were used to distinguish Graves' ophthalmopathy from Graves' hyperthyroidism and to predict progression to ophthalmopathy. The paper as a whole reports these results and caveats: Most expanded thyroid clonotypes with frequency above 0.001 were also detected in blood, suggesting blood repertoires may reflect the thyroid immune response. In validation, the model predicted ophthalmopathy progression with 70.59% sensitivity and around 72% specificity; approximately 12 predicted patients were CT-confirmed with GO in a median of approximately 6.5 months. No statistical method was used to set the sample size in advance, and the investigators knew which group each participant was assigned to. In cross-validation, the 13-signature model distinguished ophthalmopathy from stable hyperthyroidism with nearly 90% sensitivity and 81.08% specificity, while in the test set the corresponding values were 80% and 75%.

For repertoire sequencing, the TCR beta CDR3 regions were amplified from RNA transcripts. The first round of RT-PCR was done with HTBI primers and the Qiagen OneStep RT-PCR kit, and was followed by a second round of multiplex PCR, then size selection and purification. Sequencing of the libraries was carried out on an Illumina HiSeq2000 in paired-end mode with 100 bp reads. From the authors' description of their analysis: SOAPnuke was used to process the reads, removing any read that contained adapters or uncalled bases, had a mean Phred below 15, or lacked an exact match to the constant primer or identifier. High-quality paired reads were merged with COPE v1.2.5. Each unique nucleotide sequence was treated as a clonotype, and MiTCR v1.1 was used to align the clonotypes to the IMGT TRB V, D and J references. The analysis was limited to V-J combinations with a frequency above 0.0001, which together covered 99.2% of repertoires. For each V-J combination, a TCR clonal expansion and chaos score was defined as the ratio of F50 clonal expansion to chaos observed in the TCRdist matrix. Welch's t-statistics and random forest were used to reduce the features to about a dozen V-J combinations, which were then used as input to a naive Bayes classifier. The similarity between thyroid and blood repertoires was quantified using the Morisita-Horn index. Through fastp at Q25 and MiXCR, TCRdb rebuilt clones from the public reads, retaining in-frame beta chains. Rows with a matching CDR3 protein are joined into one entry that keeps the most common DNA and genes. These V and J calls are TCRdb output, not the study's own analysis. The table for this sample lists 500,000 to 700,000 distinct CDR3 sequences; roughly 39% of them were counted only once. Of the sample, around 4% is held by the ten largest clones.

The sequenced material came from peripheral blood or thyroid tissue (not recorded which). The clonotype was recovered from an adult man with Graves' hyperthyroidism. The chain links TRBV10-3 with TRBJ1-2; matching of 5 bases hints at TRBD1 as the D gene. The CDR3 in this case is CAISESTLRQTGSNYGYTF. The sequence in DNA is TGTGCCATCAGTGAGTCGACTCTGAGACAAACAGGATCTAACTATGGCTACACCTTC.